This entry lists 3 T cell receptor beta chains sequenced from one sample in a study of cytomegalovirus exposure and HLA in healthy donors. Amplification used 60 Vbeta primers and 13 Jbeta primers. Data came from immunoSEQ multiplex PCR; TCRdb stores just in-frame clones and leaves some out. Here the sample spans about 160,000 clones, around 83% being singletons. Sequencing used PBMCs. These receptors all come from a man in his late teens or twenties in good health and CMV-seropositive.

CDR3 region: CASSFSRGDEQFF. As DNA, the CDR3 is TGTGCCAGCAGCTTTTCGCGGGGGGATGAGCAGTTCTTC. The chain is built from TRBV7-6 and TRBJ2-1; TRBD2 agrees at 8 bases. This CDR3 comprises 13 residues. V was clipped by 3 bases and J by 8 bases; unmatched bases: 3. CDR1 SGHVS and CDR2 FNYEAQ come from the germline V gene. Using reference TRBV7-6 and TRBJ2-1 for the parts outside the CDR3, the full variable domain is GAGVSQSPRYKVTKRGQDVALRCDPISGHVSLYWYRQALGQGPEFLTYFNYEAQQDKSGLPNDRFSAERPEGSISTLTIQRTEQRDSAMYRCASSFSRGDEQFFGPGTRLTVL.

V gene TRBV5-6 combines with J gene TRBJ1-5; D not resolved. The ends were cut back, 0 bases at V and 7 bases at J, with 11 bases in the middle. The CDR3 runs to 14 residues. Germline V CDR1 and CDR2: SGHDT, YYEEEE. CDR3 nucleotide sequence: TGTGCCAGCAGCTTGGTAGGGAGTGGGCAGCCCCAGCATTTT. Protein product: CASSLVGSGQPQHF.

This chain connects TRBV29-1 to TRBJ1-2; no clear D. The V end was cut by 5 bases, the J end by 4 bases, with 17 bases between. This CDR3 spans 14 amino acids. Germline CDR1 and CDR2: SQVTM and ANQGSEA. The CDR3 DNA reads TGCAGCGTTTACGACACCCTCTCCGGCTATGGCTACACCTTC. It is translated as CSVYDTLSGYGYTF.